This is a list of T cell receptor beta chains from one sample in a study of blood T cell repertoires in COVID-19. Produced via immunoSEQ multiplex PCR; TCRdb's table is partial and in-frame only. The profile shows fewer than 130,000 clones, approximately 82% of them singletons. The sequenced material came from peripheral blood. The receptors shown here come from a woman older than 75 with acute or convalescent COVID-19. CDR3s include the opening cysteine and the closing phenylalanine or tryptophan. Fields, in order: D gene, J gene, clone size, CDR3 length, V gene, CDR3 protein, CDR3 DNA. The D gene is left open where the match is weak. Clone size is stated in some rows and not others, as once, few, many or a class when expanded.

D gene: .; J gene: TRBJ1-2; clone size: .; CDR3 length: 12; V gene: TRBV4-3; CDR3 protein: CASSLQGDGYTF; CDR3 DNA: TGCGCCAGCAGCCTTCAGGGTGATGGCTACACCTTC
D gene: TRBD1; J gene: TRBJ2-3; clone size: .; CDR3 length: 16; V gene: TRBV4-1; CDR3 protein: CASSQERTGGTDTQYF; CDR3 DNA: TGCGCCAGCAGCCAAGAACGGACAGGGGGCACAGATACGCAGTATTTT
D gene: TRBD1; J gene: TRBJ2-7; clone size: .; CDR3 length: 16; V gene: TRBV3-1/TRBV3-2; CDR3 protein: CASSHLNDRGTGEQYF; CDR3 DNA: TGTGCCAGCAGCCACCTAAACGACAGGGGGACTGGCGAGCAGTACTTC
D gene: TRBD1; J gene: TRBJ1-2; clone size: .; CDR3 length: 16; V gene: TRBV4-1; CDR3 protein: CASSHPTGWLSYGYTF; CDR3 DNA: TGCGCCAGCAGCCACCCGACAGGGTGGCTTTCCTATGGCTACACCTTC
D gene: TRBD2; J gene: TRBJ2-5; clone size: .; CDR3 length: 15; V gene: TRBV9; CDR3 protein: CASSTRAGVQETQYF; CDR3 DNA: TGTGCCAGCAGCACAAGGGCGGGAGTCCAAGAGACCCAGTACTTC
D gene: TRBD1; J gene: TRBJ2-3; clone size: .; CDR3 length: 13; V gene: TRBV14; CDR3 protein: CASQGQQSGTQYF; CDR3 DNA: TGTGCCAGCCAGGGACAGCAAAGCGGTACGCAGTATTTT
D gene: .; J gene: TRBJ2-3; clone size: .; CDR3 length: 12; V gene: TRBV7-6; CDR3 protein: CASSLESRIQYF; CDR3 DNA: TGTGCCAGCAGCTTGGAGTCTAGAATCCAGTATTTT
D gene: TRBD2; J gene: TRBJ2-7; clone size: .; CDR3 length: 14; V gene: TRBV6-2/TRBV6-3; CDR3 protein: CASSKTSGAYEQYF; CDR3 DNA: TGTGCCAGTAGTAAGACTAGCGGTGCTTACGAGCAGTACTTC
D gene: TRBD2; J gene: TRBJ2-1; clone size: .; CDR3 length: 17; V gene: TRBV25-1; CDR3 protein: CASSDRASGDSYNEQFF; CDR3 DNA: TGTGCCAGCAGTGACAGAGCTAGCGGAGACTCCTACAATGAGCAGTTCTTC
D gene: TRBD1; J gene: TRBJ1-1; clone size: .; CDR3 length: 12; V gene: TRBV12-3/TRBV12-4; CDR3 protein: CASGTGGGEAFF; CDR3 DNA: TGTGCCAGCGGGACAGGAGGTGGTGAAGCTTTCTTT
D gene: .; J gene: TRBJ1-4; clone size: few; CDR3 length: 14; V gene: TRBV7-2; CDR3 protein: CASSSDPPGGKLFF; CDR3 DNA: TGTGCCAGCAGTTCCGACCCACCCGGAGGAAAACTGTTTTTT
D gene: .; J gene: TRBJ2-2; clone size: .; CDR3 length: 15; V gene: TRBV4-3; CDR3 protein: CARSRLGQNTGELFF; CDR3 DNA: TGCGCCCGCAGCCGACTGGGACAGAACACCGGGGAGCTGTTTTTT